This passage covers 2 T cell receptor beta chains from one sample sequenced in a study of blood T cell repertoires in COVID-19. The table came from immunoSEQ multiplex PCR; TCRdb's copy has only in-frame clones and leaves some out. Among 240,000 or so clones listed, around 80% were seen once. Sequencing was done on a sample of peripheral blood. These receptors were collected from a woman aged 18-29 years with acute or convalescent COVID-19.

In this sample, this clone turned up once. J is TRBJ1-3 and V is TRBV9; 8 bases align to TRBD1. The CDR3 has 16 amino acids. The ends lost 4 bases at V and 1 base at J; junction bases unmatched: 7. From germline, CDR1 is SGDLS and CDR2 YYNGEE. CDR3 coding DNA: TGTGCCAGCAGCCCAGGGGGCCTGTCTTCTGGAAACACCATATATTTT. This codes for CASSPGGLSSGNTIYF.

This chain uses TRBV27 with TRBJ2-7; 10 bases match TRBD2. J was trimmed by 5 bases and V by 3 bases; bases with no gene match: 10. The CDR3 is made up of 16 amino acids. CDR1 is MNHEY, CDR2 SMNVEV, per germline (reference sequence). The CDR3 loop reads CASSFTRLAGSHEQYF. The CDR3 bases are TGTGCCAGCAGTTTCACCAGACTAGCGGGTTCCCACGAGCAGTACTTC.